The rows below give T cell receptor beta chains drawn from one sample of a study of T cells expressing NK-cell markers. Following a re-call of the 5' RACE reads, TCRdb has one entry per CDR3 protein and lacks DNA. This sample's table reports some 600,000 distinct CDR3 sequences. Sequencing input: blood T cells: a sorted CD56 or NKG2C T cell subset, CD4+ or CD8+ T cells, or bulk PBMC T cells (not recorded which). The source of these receptors is a young man in good health. Both conserved end residues are part of each CDR3. The order of the fields is V gene, J gene, CDR3 protein.

>TRBV27|TRBJ2-4
CASSSGQGKGNIQYF
>TRBV29-1|TRBJ2-4
CSVLTGRAKNIQYF
>TRBV5-1|TRBJ2-1
CASVPSGRNEQFF
>TRBV7-2|TRBJ2-7
CASSLQGTGSSYEQYF
>TRBV20-1|TRBJ2-3
CSARGSGTSGDTQYF
>TRBV11-3|TRBJ2-1
CASSSISGAAYNEQFF
>TRBV29-1|TRBJ2-3
CSVEGWEHTDTQYF
>TRBV4-2|TRBJ2-3
CASSQDTLFSSGLTDTQYF
>TRBV7-6|TRBJ2-6
CASSYLALSGANVLTF
>TRBV20-1|TRBJ2-1
CSARNQVGAARLAGSYNEQFF
>TRBV7-8|TRBJ2-2
CASSLTAPGELFF
>TRBV27|TRBJ2-1
CASGRIEVGHNEQFF
>TRBV5-1|TRBJ2-1
CASSLDGTPRSYNEQFF
>TRBV7-2|TRBJ2-5
CASSRAPDPGTQYF
>TRBV6-2/TRBV6-3|TRBJ2-6
CASSYPGGASGANVLTF
>TRBV6-1|TRBJ1-2
CASSRRDRVFDGYTF
>TRBV2|TRBJ2-1
CASSAFTAEQFF
>TRBV27|TRBJ2-3
CASRGWPMGTDTQYF
>TRBV18|TRBJ1-5
CASSSIRDRPNQPQHF
>TRBV5-1|TRBJ2-2
CASSVDRAYTGELFF
>TRBV20-1|TRBJ1-6
CSARGGPVGSYNSPLHF
>TRBV4-3|TRBJ2-2
CASSQDRLAGVPNTGELFF
>TRBV5-5|TRBJ2-1
CASRLAGGQQFF
>TRBV6-5|TRBJ2-1
CASSLTGLATLHEQFF
>TRBV9|TRBJ1-1
CASSAHRTGGEAEAFF
>TRBV3-1|TRBJ2-1
CASSQETGGLEFF
>TRBV18|TRBJ2-1
CASSPPSGKVSYNEQFF
>TRBV9|TRBJ2-1
CASGRSGNEQFF
>TRBV27|TRBJ1-2
CASTKTGNYGYTF
>TRBV27|TRBJ2-3
CASNRVGQGAQDTQYF
>TRBV28|TRBJ2-7
CASSSTGTPFEQYF
>TRBV6-1|TRBJ1-4
CASSSRAGNEKLFF
>TRBV7-8|TRBJ2-1
CASSPPSGTSGRDEQFF
>TRBV29-1|TRBJ2-1
CSVEENRVGEQFF
>TRBV5-5|TRBJ1-2
CASSRGRETNYGYTF
>TRBV5-1|TRBJ2-1
CASSSRTGDNEQFF
>TRBV20-1|TRBJ2-1
CSARLAGGLYNEQFF
>TRBV7-9|TRBJ2-5
CASSSGLAPETQYF
>TRBV6-5|TRBJ2-3
CASSSRQATDTQYF
>TRBV29-1|TRBJ2-7
CSVDAGTGNYEQYF
>TRBV5-5|TRBJ2-1
CASSLGRWDEQFF
>TRBV11-1|TRBJ2-1
CASSRQGREGSYNEQFF
>TRBV3-1|TRBJ1-4
CASSLSPGDEKLFF
>TRBV9|TRBJ2-7
CASNPGGNSYEQYF
>TRBV25-1|TRBJ2-3
CASSEFGSGKDLTDTQYF
>TRBV7-2|TRBJ2-7
CASSLAGRLAGSYEQYF
>TRBV29-1|TRBJ2-1
CSVDGQGANEQFF
>TRBV12-3/TRBV12-4|TRBJ1-1
CASRLRATQGTEAFF
>TRBV5-1|TRBJ2-7
CASSFLADPYEQYF
>TRBV20-1|TRBJ2-1
CSARPRHGSYNEQFF